This TCR beta chain was profiled in a study of blood T cell repertoires in COVID-19 (dated by TCRdb to about 2020). Concerning the study at large: Samples from collaborators originated in the United States, Italy and Spain and spanned both the acute and convalescent phases of COVID-19. The material from the prospective study consisted of cDNA or gDNA derived from T cells, B-cell-depleted T cells, or PBMCs. Where available, HLA class I and class II types were obtained from metadata supplied by the sample provider rather than from assay-based typing. Samples were obtained from the ongoing ImmuneRACE study (first 160 participants) and from 1,254 subjects provided by 6 global collaborators. The repertoires were released in a freely available public database meant as a resource for research on the immune response to SARS-CoV-2. Nearly every sample came with metadata listing a de-identified subject ID, COVID-19 status, age in years and sex. The dataset comprised deeply sampled blood TCRbeta repertoires from subjects exposed to, actively infected with, or recovered from COVID-19. Study-wide findings and limitations: Clinical and demographic metadata were provided uncurated, with the amount varying by source and participant.

The immunoSEQ Assay, a bias-controlled multiplex PCR, was used to amplify TCRbeta CDR3 regions from genomic DNA. Processing in the source paper ran as follows. The number of nucleated cells in each sample was estimated by amplification of reference gene primers within the assay. To quantify the absolute abundance of each unique TCRbeta CDR3 rearrangement, sequence reads were collapsed and filtered. For each sample, productive Simpson clonality was calculated as the square root of Simpson's diversity index across productive rearrangements. TCRdb's version of the immuneACCESS table is confined to in-frame rearrangements and falls short of the full clone set. An unresolved V gene accounts for under half of the shortfall where checked; the remainder is of unknown origin. Clone size and V and J calls were adopted from that table, with D and trimming inferred from the DNA. The sample table shows under 250,000 clones, and 80% to 90% are seen once. The leading ten clones occupy 2.5% to 3.5% of the sample.

CDR1 and CDR2 (MRHNA, SNTAGT) derive from the germline V gene. The CDR3 sequence holds 15 residues, the cysteine and phenylalanine included. The CDR3 DNA has 45 bases and is translated from base 1. Compared with germline, V lacks 0 bases and J lacks 5 bases; bases without a gene match: 2. Enrolling through a virtual design, the prospective study's participants ranged in age from roughly 18 to 90 years and lived across 24 United States geographic areas. In the prospective study, participants were assigned to cohorts based on the clinical history participants reported in a screening survey and a study questionnaire. Exposed participants had been in contact, within 2 weeks of entering the study, with a person who had a PCR-confirmed or clinician-diagnosed case of COVID-19. In the prospective study, whole blood, serum and a nasopharyngeal or oropharyngeal swab were collected from each participant by mobile phlebotomists. Additional blood draws and questionnaires over an approximately two-month period could optionally be provided by prospective study participants. Before DNA extraction, blood samples from the prospective study were shipped at room temperature or frozen.

This clone came up a few times. What this receptor recognizes is not known. The input lacks base qualities; no much larger clone sits a single base away. The sample consisted of PBMCs or T cells enriched from blood (not recorded which). This sequence originates from a woman between 40 and 55 years old who had been exposed to COVID-19. The receptor chain draws on TRBV6-4 and TRBJ2-1, with TRBD1 matching 9 junction bases. In nucleotide form, the sequence is TGTGCCAGCAGTGACTCGGGACAGGGACACAATGAGCAGTTCTTC. This encodes CASSDSGQGHNEQFF.